The 12 T cell receptor beta chains below all came from one sample that was sequenced in a study of regulatory T cells in long-lasting Graves disease. Time point here: persistent/refractory GD, antithyroid drugs over 5 years with positive TRAb. After RNA was extracted from PBMCs, the TCR library was made from it. TCR beta libraries were built with iRepertoire HTBI primers and Arm-PCR of CDR3 regions. TCRdb fed the multiplex PCR reads into MiXCR, producing one record per CDR3 protein. The sample has 300,000 to 500,000 distinct CDR3 sequences, about a fifth seen once. Specimen: peripheral blood mononuclear cells (PBMCs), collected when the disease was refractory, from a patient treated with antithyroid drugs. These receptors were taken from a female donor with Graves disease.

This clonotype was counted between two and nine times. The chain carries TRBV13 and TRBJ2-7; the match to TRBD1 covers 8 bases. The V segment lost 4 bases and the J segment 2 bases; nucleotides outside the gene matches: 7. Germline V gene data show CDR1 as PRHDT and CDR2 as FYEKMQ (reference sequence). The CDR3 extends over 15 amino acids. The CDR3 DNA reads as TGTGCCAGCAGCTCGTTCGGACAGGGCACCTACGAGCAGTACTTC. Amino acid sequence: CASSSFGQGTYEQYF.

The chain links TRBV11-2 to TRBJ2-3, with 8 bases matching TRBD2. Trimming took 4 bases from V and 4 from J; bases not matched to a gene: 7. The CDR3 consists of 15 residues. CDR1 is SGHAT and CDR2 is FQNNGV in the germline V gene. The CDR3 DNA sequence: TGTGCCAGCAGCTCCAGCGGGAGCGCCTCAGATACGCAGTATTTT. Translated, it gives CASSSSGSASDTQYF.

This clonotype has just a few counts. The V call is TRBV7-2, the J call TRBJ2-2, with TRBD2 matching over 12 bases. Germline CDR1 SGHTA, CDR2 FQGNSA. With V trimmed by 1 base and J by 7 bases, 4 bases remained unmatched. The CDR3 length is 16 residues. Written as DNA, the CDR3 is TGTGCCAGCAGCTTAGGACTAGCGGGAGCGGTCGGGGAGCTGTTTTTT. Protein product: CASSLGLAGAVGELFF.

V gene TRBV5-8 combines with J gene TRBJ1-6; D not resolved. The V end was cut by 5 bases, the J end by 10 bases, with 22 bases between. There are 16 residues in the CDR3. CDR1 SGHTS and CDR2 YDEGEE come from the germline V gene. CDR3 in amino acids: CASSRGSLGGNSPLHF. CDR3 bases: TGTGCCAGCAGTCGGGGTTCTTTAGGTGGAAACTCACCCCTCCACTTT. Together with reference TRBV5-8 and TRBJ1-6, the CDR3 gives the full variable domain: EAGVTQSPTHLIKTRGQQATLRCSPISGHTSVYWYQQALGLGLQFLLWYDEGEERNRGNFPPRFSGRQFPNYSSELNVNALELEDSALYLCASSRGSLGGNSPLHFGNGTRLTVT.

At least ten counts were recorded for this clonotype. The chain links TRBV28 to TRBJ1-2; 9 bases fit TRBD1. The CDR3 runs 13 residues. J was trimmed by 4 bases and V by 4 bases; bases with no gene match: 1. Germline CDR1 reads MDHEN; CDR2 reads SYDVKM. The DNA of the CDR3 is TGTGCCAGCAGTTCGACAGGGGGCTATGGCTACACCTTC. Protein sequence: CASSSTGGYGYTF.

The chain employs TRBV10-3 and TRBJ2-7; perhaps TRBD2 as D (5 bases). The CDR3 covers 13 residues. From germline, CDR1 is ENHRY and CDR2 SYGVKD. DNA of the CDR3: TGTGCTTCCTCCCGCACACTAGACTACGAGCAGTACTTC. This codes for CASSRTLDYEQYF.

V is TRBV5-1 and J is TRBJ1-2, with D maybe TRBD1 (6 bases). This CDR3 has 17 amino acids. V dropped 4 bases and J dropped 2 bases, with 21 bases sitting between them. Germline CDR1 and CDR2: SGHRS and YFSETQ. CDR3 bases: TGCGCCAGCAGCCCACAGGGTAGGGGCCTAATCAACTATGGCTACACCTTC. It yields the protein CASSPQGRGLINYGYTF.

This rearrangement joins TRBV5-1 to TRBJ2-7; 12 bases agree with TRBD2. The CDR3 sequence is 18 residues long. From germline, CDR1 is SGHRS and CDR2 YFSETQ. The junction had 11 bases not matched to a gene; V was cut back by 0 bases and J by 4 bases. The CDR3 DNA follows: TGCGCCAGCAGCTTGGTGGCTAGCGGGAGGGCCGACGTGTACGAGCAGTACTTC. The encoded protein is CASSLVASGRADVYEQYF.

The V and J genes are TRBV2 and TRBJ1-5; D may be TRBD1 (5 bases). Germline assignment: CDR1 SNHLY and CDR2 FYNNEI. The CDR3 has 13 amino acids. The V end lost 3 bases, the J end lost 3 bases, and 6 bases lay between the germline ends. For the CDR3, the DNA is TGTGCCAGCAGTGAGGGGGTCAATCAGCCCCAGCATTTT. Translating gives CASSEGVNQPQHF.

Details on this clonotype: Since a much larger clone is just one base distant, this may be a read error. The chain uses TRBV11-2 and TRBJ2-2; the D gene is possibly TRBD1 (6 bases). Germline V gene sequence: CDR1 SGHAT, CDR2 FQNNGV. This CDR3 has 16 amino acids. Trimming pared 5 bases from V and 5 bases from J, leaving 18 bases between. The CDR3 DNA follows: TGTGCCAGCAGCACGCCCGGCAGGGGAAAAACCGGGGAGCTGTTTTTT. Encoded protein: CASSTPGRGKTGELFF.

Concerning this clonotype: A much larger clone differs from this one at a single base, so this may be a read error. The CDR3 bases are TGTGCCAGCAGCTTAGTTTTTGGGATCCCGAACACTGAAGCTTTCTTT. Its translation: CASSLVFGIPNTEAFF. This chain connects TRBV7-2 to TRBJ1-1, with D hard to call. CDR1 is SGHTA, CDR2 FQGNSA, per germline. Trimming took off 1 base at V and 1 base at J, with 13 bases between the two ends. CDR3 length: 16 amino acids.

Comment on this clonotype: A much larger clone is a single base away; this may be a read error. The genes are TRBV11-2 and TRBJ2-5; no clear D gene. The CDR3 runs 15 residues. Trimming pared 5 bases from V and 3 bases from J, leaving 16 bases between. Looked up from germline, CDR1 is SGHAT and CDR2 is FQNNGV. CDR3 in DNA: TGTGCCAGCAGCGCACCAGCAATAGCTGAAGAGACCCAGTACTTC. Its translation is CASSAPAIAEETQYF. The whole variable domain, filled in from reference TRBV11-2 and TRBJ2-5, reads EAGVAQSPRYKIIEKRQSVAFWCNPISGHATLYWYQQILGQGPKLLIQFQNNGVVDDSQLPKDRFSAERLKGVDSTLKIQPAKLEDSAVYLCASSAPAIAEETQYFGPGTRLLVL.